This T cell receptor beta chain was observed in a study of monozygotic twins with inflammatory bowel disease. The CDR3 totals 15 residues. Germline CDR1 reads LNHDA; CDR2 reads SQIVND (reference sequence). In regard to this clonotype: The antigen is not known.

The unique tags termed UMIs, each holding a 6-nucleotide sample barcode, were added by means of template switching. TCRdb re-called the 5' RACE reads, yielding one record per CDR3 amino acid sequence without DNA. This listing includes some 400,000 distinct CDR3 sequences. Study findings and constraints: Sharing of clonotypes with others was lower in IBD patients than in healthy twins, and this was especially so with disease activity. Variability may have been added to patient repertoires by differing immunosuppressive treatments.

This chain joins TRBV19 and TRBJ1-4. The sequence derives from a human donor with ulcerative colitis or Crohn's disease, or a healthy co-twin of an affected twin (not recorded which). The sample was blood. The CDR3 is CASSPRTEFNEKLFF.